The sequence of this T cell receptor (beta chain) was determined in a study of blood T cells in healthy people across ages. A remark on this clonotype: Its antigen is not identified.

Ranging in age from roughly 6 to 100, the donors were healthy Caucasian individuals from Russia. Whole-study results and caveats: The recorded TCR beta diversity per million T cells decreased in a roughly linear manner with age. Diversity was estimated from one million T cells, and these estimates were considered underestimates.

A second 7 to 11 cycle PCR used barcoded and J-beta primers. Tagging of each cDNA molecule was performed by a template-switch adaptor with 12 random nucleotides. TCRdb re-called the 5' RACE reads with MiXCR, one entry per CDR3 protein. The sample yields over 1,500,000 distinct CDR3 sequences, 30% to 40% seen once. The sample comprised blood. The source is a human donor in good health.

CDR3 region: CSARDGGGNEQFF. In DNA form, the CDR3 reads TGCAGTGCTAGAGATGGTGGGGGGAATGAGCAGTTCTTC. The rearrangement uses TRBV20-1 and TRBJ2-1; D possibly corresponds to TRBD2 (6 bases). Germline values: CDR1 DFQATT, CDR2 SNEGSKA (reference sequence). The CDR3 totals 13 residues. V lost 0 bases and J 7 bases, leaving 10 bases between the germline ends.